This is a list of T cell receptor beta chains from one sample in a study of blood T cell repertoires in COVID-19. Profiled with immunoSEQ multiplex PCR; TCRdb holds only in-frame clones, not every one. The table shows hundreds of thousands of clones, with 85% to 90% occurring only once. Sequencing input: PBMCs or T cells enriched from blood (not recorded which). These receptors were taken from a woman aged 50 to 60 who had been exposed to COVID-19. Both conserved end residues are part of each CDR3. D genes are given only for firm matches.

j_call d_call v_call cdr3_nt cdr3_aa
TRBJ2-1 NA TRBV5-1 TGCGCCAGCAGCTCTCAGGCGGGTACCTACAATGAGCAGTTCTTC CASSSQAGTYNEQFF
TRBJ2-5 NA TRBV5-1 TGCGCCAGCAGCCTCCACCAAGAGACCCAGTACTTC CASSLHQETQYF
TRBJ2-3 TRBD1 TRBV6-5 TGTGCCAGCAGACGAGACAGGGGGCCTCCAGATACGCAGTATTTT CASRRDRGPPDTQYF
TRBJ1-4 TRBD1 TRBV14 TGTGCCAGCAGCCAAGTCTTCGGGGGACAGATTAATGAAAAACTGTTTTTT CASSQVFGGQINEKLFF
TRBJ2-1 NA TRBV9 TGTGCCAGCAGCGTAGGCCCCGAGGGCTTGGGGAATGAGCAGTTCTTC CASSVGPEGLGNEQFF
TRBJ1-6 NA TRBV5-6 TGTGCCAGCAGCTTGCAGGGAAGGTATTCACCCCTCCACTTT CASSLQGRYSPLHF
TRBJ1-1 NA TRBV2 TGTGCCAGCAAACGGGACACTGAAGCTTTCTTT CASKRDTEAFF
TRBJ1-6 NA TRBV5-5 TGTGCCAGCAGCTTGGTCGTTAGCTCCTATAATTCACCCCTCCACTTT CASSLVVSSYNSPLHF
TRBJ2-7 NA TRBV2 TGTGCCAGCAGTGAAGGCGGGGCTCCGACCTACGAGCAGTACTTC CASSEGGAPTYEQYF
TRBJ2-4 NA TRBV3-1/TRBV3-2 TGTGCCAGCAGCCAAGATGGGCCTTCGGGGTACATTCAGTACTTC CASSQDGPSGYIQYF
TRBJ1-1 TRBD1 TRBV28 TGTGCCAGCAGTACCCCGGGACAGGGGGCTCGGGAAGCTTTCTTT CASSTPGQGAREAFF
TRBJ2-3 NA TRBV4-1 TGCGCCAGCAGAGGGGCCTGGAGCACAGATACGCAGTATTTT CASRGAWSTDTQYF